This T cell receptor beta chain was captured by sequencing in a study of vaccination and CD4 T cells after COVID-19. The V end was cut by 8 bases, the J end by 4 bases, with 12 bases between. Per the germline V gene, CDR1 is SNHLY and CDR2 is FYNNEI. The CDR3 covers 13 residues. The treatment denotes: roughly 11-day PBMC culture with coronavirus spike peptide pools or control peptides (ViraFEST assay). The unexposed donor's CD4+ T cells were collected before the COVID-19 pandemic (2011-2018). Wells that each held roughly 1.9 million PBMCs were cultured with around 9.7 IU/ml IL-2 and 8.5 to 10 ug/ml peptide pools. Remarks on this clonotype: What it recognizes is unknown.

The study sequenced cultured CD4+ T cell DNA using the Oncomine TCR Beta short-read assay. After culture, CD4+ T cells served as the source for genomic DNA extraction. MiXCR, applied by TCRdb to the PCR reads, yields one record per CDR3 protein. This table holds approximately 9,000 distinct CDR3 sequences, less than 40% found once. The sequence was obtained from a human donor in good health. The sequenced sample was CD4+ T cells from blood, cultured in vitro. The chain is built from TRBV2 and TRBJ1-5; no clear D. CDR3 sequence (DNA): TGTGCCAGCCATCCCCAAAGGAATCAGCCCCAGCATTTT. It translates to CASHPQRNQPQHF.